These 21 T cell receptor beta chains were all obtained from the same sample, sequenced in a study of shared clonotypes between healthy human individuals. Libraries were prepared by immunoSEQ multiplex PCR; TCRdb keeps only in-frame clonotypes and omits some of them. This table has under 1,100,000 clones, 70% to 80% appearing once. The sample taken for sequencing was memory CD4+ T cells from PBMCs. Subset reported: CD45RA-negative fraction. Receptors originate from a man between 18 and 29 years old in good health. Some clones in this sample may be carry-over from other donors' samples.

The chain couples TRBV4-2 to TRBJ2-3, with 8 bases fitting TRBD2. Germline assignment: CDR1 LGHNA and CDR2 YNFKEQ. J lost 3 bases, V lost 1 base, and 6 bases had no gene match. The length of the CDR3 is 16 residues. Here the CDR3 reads CASSQGAGGQTDTQYF. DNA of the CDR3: TGTGCCAGCAGCCAAGGGGCGGGAGGCCAAACAGATACGCAGTATTTT.

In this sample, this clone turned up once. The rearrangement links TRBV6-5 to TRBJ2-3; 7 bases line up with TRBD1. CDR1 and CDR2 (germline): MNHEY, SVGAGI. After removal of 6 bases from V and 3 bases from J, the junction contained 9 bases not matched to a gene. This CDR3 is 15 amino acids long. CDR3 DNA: TGTGCCAGCAGATTCCGACCGGGACAGACAGATACGCAGTATTTT. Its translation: CASRFRPGQTDTQYF.

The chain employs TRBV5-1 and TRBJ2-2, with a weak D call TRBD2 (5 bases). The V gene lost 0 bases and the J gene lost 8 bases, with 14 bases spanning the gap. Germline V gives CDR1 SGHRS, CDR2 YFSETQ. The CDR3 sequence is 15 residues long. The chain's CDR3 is CASSLAITRTGELFF. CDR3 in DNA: TGCGCCAGCAGCTTGGCCATAACTAGAACAGGGGAGCTGTTTTTT.

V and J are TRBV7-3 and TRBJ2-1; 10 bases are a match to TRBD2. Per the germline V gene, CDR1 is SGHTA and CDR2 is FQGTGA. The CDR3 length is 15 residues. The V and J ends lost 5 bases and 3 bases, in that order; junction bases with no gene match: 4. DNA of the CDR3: TGTGCCAGCAGCAAACTAGCGGGATACTACAATGAGCAGTTCTTC. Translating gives CASSKLAGYYNEQFF.

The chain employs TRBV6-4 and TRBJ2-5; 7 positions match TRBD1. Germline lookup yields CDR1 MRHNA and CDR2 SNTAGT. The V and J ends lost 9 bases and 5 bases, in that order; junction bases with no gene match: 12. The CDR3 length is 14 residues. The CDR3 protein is CARTSQGTVETQYF. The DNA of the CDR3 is TGTGCCAGGACTTCACAGGGGACGGTGGAGACCCAGTACTTC.

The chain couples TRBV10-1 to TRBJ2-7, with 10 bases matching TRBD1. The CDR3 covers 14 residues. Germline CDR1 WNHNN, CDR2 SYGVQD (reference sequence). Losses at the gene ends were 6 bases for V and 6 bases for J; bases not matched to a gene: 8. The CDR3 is CASRAGTGVGEQYF. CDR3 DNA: TGCGCCAGCAGGGCCGGGACAGGGGTAGGCGAGCAGTACTTC.

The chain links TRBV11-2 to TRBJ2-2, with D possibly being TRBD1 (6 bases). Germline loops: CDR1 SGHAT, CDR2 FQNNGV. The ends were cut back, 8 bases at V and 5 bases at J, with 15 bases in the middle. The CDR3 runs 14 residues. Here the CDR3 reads CASRNWGRTGELFF. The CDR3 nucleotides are TGTGCCAGCCGAAACTGGGGGCGAACCGGGGAGCTGTTTTTT.

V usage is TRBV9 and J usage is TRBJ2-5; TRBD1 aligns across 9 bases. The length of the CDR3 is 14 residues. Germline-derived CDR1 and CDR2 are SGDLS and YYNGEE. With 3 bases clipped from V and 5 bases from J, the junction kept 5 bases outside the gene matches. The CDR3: CASSGGQGEETQYF. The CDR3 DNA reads TGTGCCAGCAGCGGGGGACAGGGCGAGGAGACCCAGTACTTC.

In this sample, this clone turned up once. CDR3 in amino acids: CASKTSGSTYEQYF. CDR3 bases: TGTGCCAGCAAGACTAGCGGGAGCACCTACGAGCAGTACTTC. J is TRBJ2-7 and V is TRBV2, with 12 nucleotides matching TRBD2. CDR1 is SNHLY and CDR2 is FYNNEI in the germline V gene. Trimming at V came to 7 bases and at J to 2 bases, leaving 3 bases not matched to a gene. The CDR3 is made up of 14 amino acids.

Written as DNA, the CDR3 is TGTGCCAGCAGCCCGCGGGCGGGAGGTTCCTACGAGCAGTACTTC. It is translated as CASSPRAGGSYEQYF. The chain has TRBV7-6 and TRBJ2-7, with TRBD2 matching over 8 bases. The CDR3 has 15 residues. In germline, CDR1 is SGHVS, CDR2 FNYEAQ. Losses at the gene ends were 5 bases for V and 1 base for J; bases not matched to a gene: 7.

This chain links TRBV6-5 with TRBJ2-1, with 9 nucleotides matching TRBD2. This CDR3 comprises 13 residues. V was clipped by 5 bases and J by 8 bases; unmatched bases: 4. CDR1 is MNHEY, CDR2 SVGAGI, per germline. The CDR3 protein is CASSSGRRDEQFF. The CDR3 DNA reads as TGTGCCAGCAGTAGCGGGAGGAGAGATGAGCAGTTCTTC.

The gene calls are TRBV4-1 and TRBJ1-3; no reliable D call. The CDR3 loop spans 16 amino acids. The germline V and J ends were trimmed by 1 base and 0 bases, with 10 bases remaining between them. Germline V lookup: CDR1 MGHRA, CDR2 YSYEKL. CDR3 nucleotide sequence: TGCGCCAGCAGCCAAGTGATGTCGCTCTCTGGAAACACCATATATTTT. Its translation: CASSQVMSLSGNTIYF.

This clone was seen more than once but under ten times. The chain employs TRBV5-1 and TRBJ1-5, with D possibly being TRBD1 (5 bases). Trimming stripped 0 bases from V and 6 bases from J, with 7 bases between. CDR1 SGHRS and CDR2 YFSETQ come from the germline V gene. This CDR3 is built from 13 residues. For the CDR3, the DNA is TGCGCCAGCAGCTTGGGACAGTCTCAGCCCCAGCATTTT. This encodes CASSLGQSQPQHF.

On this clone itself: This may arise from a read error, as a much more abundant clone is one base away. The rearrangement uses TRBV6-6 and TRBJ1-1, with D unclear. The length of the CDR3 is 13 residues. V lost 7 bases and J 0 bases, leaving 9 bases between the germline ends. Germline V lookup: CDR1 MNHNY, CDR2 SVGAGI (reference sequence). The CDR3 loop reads CASNFAVNTEAFF. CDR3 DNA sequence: TGTGCCAGCAATTTTGCCGTGAACACTGAAGCTTTCTTT.

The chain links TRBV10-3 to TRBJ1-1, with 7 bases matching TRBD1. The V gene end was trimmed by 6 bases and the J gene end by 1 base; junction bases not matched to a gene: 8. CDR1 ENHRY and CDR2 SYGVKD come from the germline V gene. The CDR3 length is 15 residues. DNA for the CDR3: TGTGCCATCAGGGCCAGGGACAGCGAGAACACTGAAGCTTTCTTT. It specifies CAIRARDSENTEAFF.

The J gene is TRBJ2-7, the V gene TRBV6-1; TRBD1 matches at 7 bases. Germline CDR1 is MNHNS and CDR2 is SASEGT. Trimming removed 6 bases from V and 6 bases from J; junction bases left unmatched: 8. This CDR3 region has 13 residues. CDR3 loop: CASSDDRAREQYF. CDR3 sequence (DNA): TGTGCCAGCAGCGACGACAGGGCTCGCGAGCAGTACTTC.

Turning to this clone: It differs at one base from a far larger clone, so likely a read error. The CDR3 is CATQARTKNIQYF. CDR3 DNA sequence: TGTGCCACCCAGGCTAGGACCAAAAACATTCAGTACTTC. The V and J genes are TRBV6-1 and TRBJ2-4; D gene ambiguous. CDR3 length: 13 residues. Germline V gene lookup returns CDR1 MNHNS and CDR2 SASEGT. V lost 10 bases and J lost 2, with 12 bases in between.

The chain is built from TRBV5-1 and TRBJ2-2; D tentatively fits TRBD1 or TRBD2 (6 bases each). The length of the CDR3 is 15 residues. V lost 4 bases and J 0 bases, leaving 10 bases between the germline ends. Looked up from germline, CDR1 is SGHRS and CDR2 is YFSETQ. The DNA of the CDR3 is TGCGCCAGCAGCCTCCGGGGGCCGAACACCGGGGAGCTGTTTTTT. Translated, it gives CASSLRGPNTGELFF.

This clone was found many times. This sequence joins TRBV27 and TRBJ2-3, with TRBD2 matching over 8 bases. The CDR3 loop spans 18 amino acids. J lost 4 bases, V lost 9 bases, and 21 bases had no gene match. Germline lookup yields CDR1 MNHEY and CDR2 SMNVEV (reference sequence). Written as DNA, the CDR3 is TGTGCCAGTGGGGGTCCACAGGCGGGACTAGTTGTTTCAGATACGCAGTATTTT. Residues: CASGGPQAGLVVSDTQYF.

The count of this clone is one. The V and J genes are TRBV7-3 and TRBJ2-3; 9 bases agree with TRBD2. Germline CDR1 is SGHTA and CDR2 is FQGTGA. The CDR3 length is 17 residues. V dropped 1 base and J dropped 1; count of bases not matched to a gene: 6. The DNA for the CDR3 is TGTGCCAGCAGCTTAAGGCTAGCGGGACCAGGCACAGATACGCAGTATTTT. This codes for CASSLRLAGPGTDTQYF.

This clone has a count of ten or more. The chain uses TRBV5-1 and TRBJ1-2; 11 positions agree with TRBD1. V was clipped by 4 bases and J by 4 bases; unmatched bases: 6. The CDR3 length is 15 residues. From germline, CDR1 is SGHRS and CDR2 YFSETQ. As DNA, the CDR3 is TGCGCCAGCAGCAGGGACAGGGGGTCGGGCTATGGCTACACCTTC. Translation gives CASSRDRGSGYGYTF.